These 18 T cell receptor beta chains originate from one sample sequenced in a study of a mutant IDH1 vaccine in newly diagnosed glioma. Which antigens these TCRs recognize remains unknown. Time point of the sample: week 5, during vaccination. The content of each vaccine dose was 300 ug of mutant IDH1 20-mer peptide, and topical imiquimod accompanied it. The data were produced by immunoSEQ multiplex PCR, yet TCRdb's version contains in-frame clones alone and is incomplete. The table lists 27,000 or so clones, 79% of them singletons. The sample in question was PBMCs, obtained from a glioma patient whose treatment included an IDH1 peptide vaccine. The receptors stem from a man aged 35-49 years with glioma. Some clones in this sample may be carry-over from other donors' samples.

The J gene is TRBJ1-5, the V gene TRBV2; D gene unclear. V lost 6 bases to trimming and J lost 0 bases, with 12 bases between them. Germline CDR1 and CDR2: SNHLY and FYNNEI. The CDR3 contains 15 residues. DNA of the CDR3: TGTGCCAGCAGACAACAAGAGAATAGCAATCAGCCCCAGCATTTT. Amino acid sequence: CASRQQENSNQPQHF.

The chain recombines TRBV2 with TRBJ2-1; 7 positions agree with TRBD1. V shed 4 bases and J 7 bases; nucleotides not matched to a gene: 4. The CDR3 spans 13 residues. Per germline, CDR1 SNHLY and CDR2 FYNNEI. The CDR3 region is CASSVDRENEQFF. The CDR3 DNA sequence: TGTGCCAGCAGTGTTGACAGGGAGAATGAGCAGTTCTTC.

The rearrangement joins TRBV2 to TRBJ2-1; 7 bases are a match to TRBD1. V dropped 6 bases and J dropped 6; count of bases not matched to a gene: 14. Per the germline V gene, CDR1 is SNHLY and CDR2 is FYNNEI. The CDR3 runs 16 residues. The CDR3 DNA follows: TGTGCCAGCAGGCGGGCGCCGGGACAGTTTGCCAATGAGCAGTTCTTC. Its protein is CASRRAPGQFANEQFF.

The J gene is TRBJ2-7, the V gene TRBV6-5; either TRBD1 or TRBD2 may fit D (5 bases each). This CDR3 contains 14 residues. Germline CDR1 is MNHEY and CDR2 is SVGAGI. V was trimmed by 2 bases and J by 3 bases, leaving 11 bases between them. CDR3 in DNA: TGTGCCAGCAGTTACGGGACCGATTACTACGAGCAGTACTTC. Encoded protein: CASSYGTDYYEQYF.

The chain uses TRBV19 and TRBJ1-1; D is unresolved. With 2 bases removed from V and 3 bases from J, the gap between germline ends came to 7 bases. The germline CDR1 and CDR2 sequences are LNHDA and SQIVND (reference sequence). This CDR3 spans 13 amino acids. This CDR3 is CASSISGDTEAFF. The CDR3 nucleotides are TGTGCCAGTAGTATAAGTGGGGACACTGAAGCTTTCTTT.

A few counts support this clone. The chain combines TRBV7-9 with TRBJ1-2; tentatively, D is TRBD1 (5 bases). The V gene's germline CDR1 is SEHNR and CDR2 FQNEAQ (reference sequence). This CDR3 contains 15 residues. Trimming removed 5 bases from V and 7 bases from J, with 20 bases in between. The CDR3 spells CASSPSGDLLTGYTF. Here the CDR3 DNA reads TGTGCCAGCAGCCCTTCCGGGGACCTACTAACTGGCTACACCTTC.

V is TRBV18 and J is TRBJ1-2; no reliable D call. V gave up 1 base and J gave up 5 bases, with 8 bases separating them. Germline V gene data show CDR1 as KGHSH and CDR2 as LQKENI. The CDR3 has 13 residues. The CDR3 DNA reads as TGTGCCAGCTCACCACAGGACTCTTATGGCTACACCTTC. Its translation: CASSPQDSYGYTF.

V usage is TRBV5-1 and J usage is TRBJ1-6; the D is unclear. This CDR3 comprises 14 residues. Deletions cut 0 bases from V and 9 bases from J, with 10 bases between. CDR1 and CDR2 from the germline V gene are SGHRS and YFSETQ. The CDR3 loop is CASSLEILRSPLHF. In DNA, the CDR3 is TGCGCCAGCAGCTTGGAAATCCTACGTTCACCCCTCCACTTT.

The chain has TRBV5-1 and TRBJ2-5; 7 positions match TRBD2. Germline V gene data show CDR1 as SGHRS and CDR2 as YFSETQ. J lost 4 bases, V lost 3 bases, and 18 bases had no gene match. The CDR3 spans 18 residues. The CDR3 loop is CASSSRPPRGGGSETQYF. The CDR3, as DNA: TGCGCCAGCAGCTCTCGTCCCCCTCGCGGGGGTGGTTCAGAGACCCAGTACTTC.

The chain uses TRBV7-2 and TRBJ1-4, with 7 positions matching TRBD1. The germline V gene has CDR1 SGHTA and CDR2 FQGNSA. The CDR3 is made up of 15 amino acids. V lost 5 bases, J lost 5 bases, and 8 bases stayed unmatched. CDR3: CASSHRQGGNEKLFF. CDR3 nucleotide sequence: TGTGCCAGCAGCCACCGACAGGGTGGGAATGAAAAACTGTTTTTT.

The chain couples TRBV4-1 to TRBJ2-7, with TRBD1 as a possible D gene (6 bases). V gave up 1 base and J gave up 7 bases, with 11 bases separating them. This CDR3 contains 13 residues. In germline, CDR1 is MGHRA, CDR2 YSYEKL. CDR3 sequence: CASSQVSQGEQYF. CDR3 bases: TGCGCCAGCAGCCAAGTCTCTCAGGGGGAGCAGTACTTC.

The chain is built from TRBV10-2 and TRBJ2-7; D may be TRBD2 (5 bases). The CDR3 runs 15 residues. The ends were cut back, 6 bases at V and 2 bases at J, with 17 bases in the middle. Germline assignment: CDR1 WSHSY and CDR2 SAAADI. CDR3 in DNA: TGCGCCAGCAGGTCAATCGGGGTAGAGGCCTACGAGCAGTACTTC. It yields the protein CASRSIGVEAYEQYF.

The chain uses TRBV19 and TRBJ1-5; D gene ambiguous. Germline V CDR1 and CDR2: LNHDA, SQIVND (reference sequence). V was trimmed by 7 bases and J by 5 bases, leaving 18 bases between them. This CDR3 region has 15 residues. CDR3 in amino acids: CASTGVMGGYQPQHF. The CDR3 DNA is TGTGCCAGTACCGGGGTAATGGGAGGCTATCAGCCCCAGCATTTT. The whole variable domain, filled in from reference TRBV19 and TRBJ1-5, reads DGGITQSPKYLFRKEGQNVTLSCEQNLNHDAMYWYRQDPGQGLRLIYYSQIVNDFQKGDIAEGYSVSREKKESFPLTVTSAQKNPTAFYLCASTGVMGGYQPQHFGDGTRLSIL.

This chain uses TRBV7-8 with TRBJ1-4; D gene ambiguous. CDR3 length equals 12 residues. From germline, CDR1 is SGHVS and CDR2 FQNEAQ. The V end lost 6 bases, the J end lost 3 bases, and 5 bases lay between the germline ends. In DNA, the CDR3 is TGTGCCAGCAGTGGAGCTAATGAAAAACTGTTTTTT. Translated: CASSGANEKLFF.

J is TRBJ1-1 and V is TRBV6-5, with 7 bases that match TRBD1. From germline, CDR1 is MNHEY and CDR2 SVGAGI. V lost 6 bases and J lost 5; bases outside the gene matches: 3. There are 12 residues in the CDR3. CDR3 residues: CASSRGGTEAFF. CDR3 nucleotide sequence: TGTGCCAGCAGCAGGGGGGGGACTGAAGCTTTCTTT.

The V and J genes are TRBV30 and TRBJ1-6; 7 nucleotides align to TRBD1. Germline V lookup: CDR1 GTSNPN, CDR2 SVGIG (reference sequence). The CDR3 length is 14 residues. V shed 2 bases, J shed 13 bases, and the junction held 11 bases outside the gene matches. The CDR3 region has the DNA TGTGCCTGGAGTTGGGGCAGGGGGATAAGGCCCCTCCACTTT. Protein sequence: CAWSWGRGIRPLHF.

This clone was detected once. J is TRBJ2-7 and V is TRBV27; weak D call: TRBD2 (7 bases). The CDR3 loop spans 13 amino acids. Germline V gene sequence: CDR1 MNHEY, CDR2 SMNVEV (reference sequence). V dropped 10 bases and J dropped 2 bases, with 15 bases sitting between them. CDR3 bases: TGTGCCACCGGGGGGCGGGGGACCTACGAGCAGTACTTC. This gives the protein CATGGRGTYEQYF.

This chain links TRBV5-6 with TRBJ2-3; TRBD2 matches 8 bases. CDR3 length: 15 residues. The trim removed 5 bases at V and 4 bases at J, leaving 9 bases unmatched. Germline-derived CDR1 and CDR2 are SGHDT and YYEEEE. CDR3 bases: TGTGCCAGCAGTCCTCCGGGACTAGGAGCAGATACGCAGTATTTT. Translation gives CASSPPGLGADTQYF. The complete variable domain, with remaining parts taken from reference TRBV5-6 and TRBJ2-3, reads DAGVTQSPTHLIKTRGQQVTLRCSPKSGHDTVSWYQQALGQGPQFIFQYYEEEERQRGNFPDRFSGHQFPNYSSELNVNALLLGDSALYLCASSPPGLGADTQYFGPGTRLTVL.